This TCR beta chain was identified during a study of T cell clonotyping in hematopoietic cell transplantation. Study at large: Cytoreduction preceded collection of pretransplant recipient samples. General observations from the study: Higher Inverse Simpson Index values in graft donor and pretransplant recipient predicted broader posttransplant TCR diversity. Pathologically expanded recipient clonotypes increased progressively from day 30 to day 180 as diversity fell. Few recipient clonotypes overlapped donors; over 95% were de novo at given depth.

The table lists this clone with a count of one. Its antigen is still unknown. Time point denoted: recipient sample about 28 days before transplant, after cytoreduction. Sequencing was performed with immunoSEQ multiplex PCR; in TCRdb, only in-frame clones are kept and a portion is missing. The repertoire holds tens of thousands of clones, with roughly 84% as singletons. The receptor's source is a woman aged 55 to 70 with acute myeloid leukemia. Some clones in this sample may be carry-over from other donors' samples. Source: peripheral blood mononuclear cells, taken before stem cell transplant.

CDR3: CASSPKARSYNEQFF. CDR3 nucleotide sequence: TGTGCCAGCAGTCCCAAGGCGCGCTCCTACAATGAGCAGTTCTTC. The chain joins TRBV28 to TRBJ2-1; unclear D gene. Between the trimmed V and J ends, which lost 5 bases and 0 bases, there was a span of 11 bases. The CDR3 length is 15 residues. CDR1 and CDR2 (germline): MDHEN, SYDVKM. Together with reference TRBV28 and TRBJ2-1, the CDR3 gives the full variable domain: DVKVTQSSRYLVKRTGEKVFLECVQDMDHENMFWYRQDPGLGLRLIYFSYDVKMKEKGDIPEGYSVSREKKERFSLILESASTNQTSMYLCASSPKARSYNEQFFGPGTRLTVL.